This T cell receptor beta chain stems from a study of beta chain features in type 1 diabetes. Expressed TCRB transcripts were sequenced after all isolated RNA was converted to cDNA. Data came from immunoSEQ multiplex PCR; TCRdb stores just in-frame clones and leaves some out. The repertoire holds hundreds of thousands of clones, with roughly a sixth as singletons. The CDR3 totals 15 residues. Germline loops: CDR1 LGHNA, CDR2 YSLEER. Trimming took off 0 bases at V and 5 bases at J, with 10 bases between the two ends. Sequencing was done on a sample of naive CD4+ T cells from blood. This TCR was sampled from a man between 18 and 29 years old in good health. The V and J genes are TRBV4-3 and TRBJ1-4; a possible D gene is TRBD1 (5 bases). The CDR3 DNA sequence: TGCGCCAGCAGCCAAGAGGGGGGGAGAAATGAAAAACTGTTTTTT. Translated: CASSQEGGRNEKLFF.